One and the same sample provided the 19 T cell receptor beta chains below, sequenced in a study of CD8 T cells in ankylosing spondylitis (TCRdb year 2017). Preparation of the library involved 5' RACE. The sequencing machine was an Illumina HiSeq 2500. Starting from the raw public reads, TCRdb applied fastp trimming at Q25, assembled clones with MiXCR and retained in-frame beta chains. Here each entry gathers all rows of one CDR3 protein and keeps the most common genes and DNA. The sample records 100,000 to 150,000 distinct CDR3 sequences, about 13% of which are singletons. The ten largest clones capture almost 3% of the sample. Specimen: blood, either unsorted or a sorted T cell fraction (not recorded which). These receptors all stem from a female donor with ankylosing spondylitis or in good health (not recorded which).

The rearrangement uses TRBV12-3 or TRBV12-4 and TRBJ1-1; unclear D gene. The V and J ends lost 2 bases and 0 bases respectively, with 7 bases between them. This CDR3 has 14 amino acids. CDR3 sequence (DNA): TGTGCCAGCAGTTTATCTTCTGTGAACACTGAAGCTTTCTTT. Translation gives CASSLSSVNTEAFF.

This clonotype was recorded a few times. The V gene is TRBV5-1, the J gene TRBJ1-5; no clear D. V lost 4 bases and J 2 bases, leaving 16 bases between the germline ends. Germline V gene lookup returns CDR1 SGHRS and CDR2 YFSETQ. The length of the CDR3 is 16 residues. In DNA, the CDR3 is TGCGCCAGCAGCCCGACACCTTCCTATGGCAATCAGCCCCAGCATTTT. Encoded protein: CASSPTPSYGNQPQHF.

This clonotype appeared many times. The chain carries TRBV7-2 and TRBJ2-1, with D uncertain. The CDR3 has 15 amino acids. Germline-derived CDR1 and CDR2 are SGHTA and FQGNSA. The V and J ends lost 1 base and 2 bases respectively, with 9 bases between them. Here the CDR3 DNA reads TGTGCCAGCAGCTTAGAATGGGTTCCCTACAATGAGCAGTTCTTC. Encoded protein: CASSLEWVPYNEQFF. The variable domain in full, with the rest retrieved from reference TRBV7-2 and TRBJ2-1, is GAGVSQSPSNKVTEKGKDVELRCDPISGHTALYWYRQSLGQGLEFLIYFQGNSAPDKSGLPSDRFSAERTGGSVSTLTIQRTQQEDSAVYLCASSLEWVPYNEQFFGPGTRLTVL.

In this sample, this clonotype turned up many times. This rearrangement joins TRBV20-1 to TRBJ2-3, with no clear D. The V and J ends lost 5 bases and 0 bases respectively, with 6 bases between them. The CDR3 is made up of 12 amino acids. From germline, CDR1 is DFQATT and CDR2 SNEGSKA (reference sequence). In DNA form, the CDR3 reads TGCAGTGCTCCCAAGAGCACAGATACGCAGTATTTT. This sequence encodes CSAPKSTDTQYF.

The chain links TRBV12-3 or TRBV12-4 to TRBJ2-7, with 9 bases matching TRBD1. The CDR3 runs 15 residues. J was trimmed by 5 bases and V by 8 bases; bases with no gene match: 13. Here the CDR3 DNA reads TGTGCCAGCGGTTGGGAGGGACAGGGATATGACGAGCAGTACTTC. It specifies CASGWEGQGYDEQYF.

This chain links TRBV5-1 with TRBJ2-1; TRBD2 aligns across 7 bases. V was pared by 5 bases and J by 8 bases, with 10 bases of the junction left unmatched. CDR1 is SGHRS, CDR2 YFSETQ, per germline. The length of the CDR3 is 14 residues. CDR3 region: CASSQSGVRDEQFF. The CDR3, as DNA: TGCGCCAGCAGTCAGAGCGGGGTCAGGGATGAGCAGTTCTTC.

This clonotype has ten or more counts. This chain joins TRBV28 and TRBJ2-7; 7 nucleotides agree with TRBD1. This CDR3 has 13 residues. Looked up from germline, CDR1 is MDHEN and CDR2 is SYDVKM. V lost 6 bases and J lost 5; bases outside the gene matches: 7. The CDR3 nucleotides are TGTGCCAGCAGAGAGACAGGGAAAGACGAGCAGTACTTC. Translating gives CASRETGKDEQYF.

The chain couples TRBV28 to TRBJ2-7; D perhaps matches TRBD1 (6 bases). The CDR3 length is 13 residues. Trimming shortened V by 2 bases and J by 12 bases, and 17 bases separated the two germline ends. Germline CDR1 reads MDHEN; CDR2 reads SYDVKM. The CDR3 DNA sequence: TGTGCCAGCAGTTTAGAAGCAGGGGAAGGACCGTACTTC. This gives the protein CASSLEAGEGPYF.

This rearrangement joins TRBV20-1 to TRBJ2-5; no definite D call. V was shortened by 6 bases and J by 1 base, with 12 bases between the two germline ends. Germline CDR1 reads DFQATT; CDR2 reads SNEGSKA (reference sequence). This CDR3 is built from 13 residues. The CDR3: CSALETLQETQYF. CDR3 bases: TGCAGTGCCCTTGAGACGCTCCAAGAGACCCAGTACTTC.

The table lists this clonotype with many counts. This chain uses TRBV11-2 with TRBJ2-3; possible D gene TRBD1, 5 bases. The CDR3 is made up of 14 amino acids. Germline assignment: CDR1 SGHAT and CDR2 FQNNGV. Trimming left V 0 bases short and J 6 bases short, with 10 bases between. The CDR3 protein is CASSLDRVGDTQYF. CDR3 DNA: TGTGCCAGCAGCTTAGACAGGGTCGGGGATACGCAGTATTTT. Complete variable domain (other parts from reference TRBV11-2 and TRBJ2-3): EAGVAQSPRYKIIEKRQSVAFWCNPISGHATLYWYQQILGQGPKLLIQFQNNGVVDDSQLPKDRFSAERLKGVDSTLKIQPAKLEDSAVYLCASSLDRVGDTQYFGPGTRLTVL.

About this clonotype: A much larger clone differs by one base, so this may be a read error. This chain links TRBV14 with TRBJ1-1; no clear D. Germline V lookup: CDR1 SGHDN, CDR2 FVKESK. This CDR3 is 13 amino acids long. Trimming stripped 2 bases from V and 4 bases from J, with 8 bases between. CDR3 DNA: TGTGCCAGCAGCCAACGGCCGGCCACTGAAGCTTTCTTT. Amino acid sequence: CASSQRPATEAFF. Together with reference TRBV14 and TRBJ1-1, the CDR3 gives the full variable domain: EAGVTQFPSHSVIEKGQTVTLRCDPISGHDNLYWYRRVMGKEIKFLLHFVKESKQDESGMPNNRFLAERTGGTYSTLKVQPAELEDSGVYFCASSQRPATEAFFGQGTRLTVV.

CDR3 DNA: TGTGCCAGCAGCGCAAACAGGGGTCAGTACTTC. This encodes CASSANRGQYF. The V gene is TRBV7-6, the J gene TRBJ2-5; 7 nucleotides line up with TRBD1. After removal of 5 bases from V and 11 bases from J, the junction contained 5 bases not matched to a gene. The CDR3 totals 11 residues. The germline CDR1 and CDR2 sequences are SGHVS and FNYEAQ.

The sample holds many counts of this clonotype. The rearrangement links TRBV12-3 or TRBV12-4 to TRBJ1-4; D might be TRBD1 (6 bases). Between the trimmed V and J ends, which lost 4 bases and 2 bases, there was a span of 14 bases. The CDR3 runs to 16 residues. CDR3 coding DNA: TGTGCCAGCAGTTCTTCAGGGGCTCTCACTAATGAAAAACTGTTTTTT. This translates into CASSSSGALTNEKLFF.

To note about this clonotype: A much bigger clone sits one base away, suggesting this may be a read error. This chain joins TRBV10-3 and TRBJ2-3; 9 bases are shared with TRBD2. CDR1 and CDR2 from the germline V gene are ENHRY and SYGVKD. There are 15 residues in the CDR3. V gave up 6 bases and J gave up 5 bases; unmatched junction bases: 9. This CDR3 is CAISGTATSGDTQYF. The CDR3 coding sequence is TGTGCCATCAGCGGTACCGCGACTAGCGGAGATACGCAGTATTTT.

With regard to this clonotype: A much larger clonotype is one base distant, so this may be a read error. V usage is TRBV10-3 and J usage is TRBJ1-1, with 9 bases aligning to TRBD1. Per germline, CDR1 ENHRY and CDR2 SYGVKD. Trimming at V came to 7 bases and at J to 4 bases, leaving 7 bases not matched to a gene. The CDR3 spans 14 residues. The CDR3 DNA follows: TGTGCCATCAACCCGGGACAGGGAATCACTGAAGCTTTCTTT. The encoded protein is CAINPGQGITEAFF.

Worth noting for this clonotype: Possible read error: a much larger clone is one base away. This sequence joins TRBV12-3 or TRBV12-4 and TRBJ2-2, with a possible D match to TRBD2 (6 bases). V lost 8 bases and J lost 4, with 20 bases in between. CDR3 length equals 16 residues. The CDR3 coding sequence is TGTGCCAGCGAATACCGAAGGGGACTCGGCACCGGGGAGCTGTTTTTT. As protein: CASEYRRGLGTGELFF.

The V call is TRBV15, the J call TRBJ2-2; 7 bases align to TRBD1. The ends lost 0 bases at V and 7 bases at J; junction bases unmatched: 5. Per the germline V gene, CDR1 is LNHNV and CDR2 is YYDKDF (reference sequence). CDR3 length: 15 residues. CDR3 loop: CATSREPTGVGELFF. The CDR3 DNA sequence: TGTGCCACCAGCAGAGAGCCAACAGGGGTCGGGGAGCTGTTTTTT. Full variable domain (remainder filled in from reference TRBV15 and TRBJ2-2): DAMVIQNPRYQVTQFGKPVTLSCSQTLNHNVMYWYQQKSSQAPKLLFHYYDKDFNNEADTPDNFQSRRPNTSFCFLDIRSPGLGDTAMYLCATSREPTGVGELFFGEGSRLTVL.

This clonotype was seen ten or more times. The chain employs TRBV12-3 or TRBV12-4 and TRBJ1-6, with 9 bases that match TRBD1. The CDR3 consists of 14 residues. V was clipped by 6 bases and J by 10 bases; unmatched bases: 7. The CDR3 protein is CASRGQGEGSPLHF. As DNA, the CDR3 is TGTGCCAGCAGGGGACAGGGAGAGGGATCACCCCTCCACTTT.

At least ten counts were recorded for this clonotype. This sequence joins TRBV7-2 and TRBJ2-5; the D gene is possibly TRBD1 (6 bases). CDR3 length: 14 amino acids. Germline V gene data show CDR1 as SGHTA and CDR2 as FQGNSA. The V and J ends lost 3 bases and 6 bases respectively, with 14 bases between them. The CDR3, as DNA: TGTGCCAGCAGCTTCCCTCCAGGGGCGCAGACCCAGTACTTC. This encodes CASSFPPGAQTQYF.